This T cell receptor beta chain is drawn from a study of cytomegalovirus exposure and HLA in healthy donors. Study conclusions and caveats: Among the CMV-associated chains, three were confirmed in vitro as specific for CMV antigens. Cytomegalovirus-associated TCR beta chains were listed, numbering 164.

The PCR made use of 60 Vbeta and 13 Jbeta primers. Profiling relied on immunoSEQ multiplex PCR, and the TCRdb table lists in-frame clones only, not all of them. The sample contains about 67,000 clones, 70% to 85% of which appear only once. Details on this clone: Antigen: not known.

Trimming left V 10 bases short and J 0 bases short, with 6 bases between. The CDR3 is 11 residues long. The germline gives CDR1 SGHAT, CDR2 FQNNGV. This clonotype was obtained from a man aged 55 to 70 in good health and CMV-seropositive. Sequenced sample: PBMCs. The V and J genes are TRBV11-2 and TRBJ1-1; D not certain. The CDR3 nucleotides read TGTGCCACGAGGCTGAACACTGAAGCTTTCTTT. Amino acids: CATRLNTEAFF.